This TCR beta chain derives from a study of blood T cell repertoires in COVID-19. Study information: Researchers got acute and convalescent COVID-19 samples from the United States, Italy and Spain.

Measured with immunoSEQ multiplex PCR; TCRdb has only the in-frame clones, and not every one. The table lists 260,000 or so clones, about 80% of them singletons. The V gene lost 1 base and the J gene lost 6 bases, with 20 bases spanning the gap. Germline V gene data show CDR1 as SGHRS and CDR2 as YFSETQ. The CDR3 runs to 17 residues. The specimen was peripheral blood. J is TRBJ2-1 and V is TRBV5-1; a possible D gene is TRBD2 (6 bases). The sequence derives from a human donor in a cohort sampled during active COVID-19. The DNA of the CDR3 is TGCGCCAGCAGCTTGAAAATTTCGACCGGGAGCCCCAATGAGCAGTTCTTC. Its protein is CASSLKISTGSPNEQFF.